This TCR beta chain emerged from a study of blood T cell repertoires in COVID-19. Turning to the study itself: PBMCs, B-cell-depleted T cells, or T cells were the source of the cDNA or gDNA that made up the material.

A Seattle source enrolled patients during active infection and followed them longitudinally. In the original processing: Scientists estimated how many nucleated cells there were by amplifying reference gene primers. The protocol was immunoSEQ multiplex PCR, while the TCRdb copy is restricted to in-frame clones and leaves out a portion. V, J and clone size reflect that table, while D and trimming were determined from the DNA. Of around 300,000 clones in the sample, approximately 90% are singletons; the top ten hold about 2.2%. The clonotype was recovered from a woman aged 25-40 years with COVID-19, enrolled during active disease. Sequencing used peripheral blood.

Here the CDR3 DNA reads TGCGCCAGCACCTCCGGGCCAGGGGAGTATGGCTACACCTTC. Protein product: CASTSGPGEYGYTF. V usage is TRBV5-1 and J usage is TRBJ1-2; D is possibly TRBD1 (6 bases). The CDR3 has 14 amino acids. CDR1 and CDR2 (germline): SGHRS, YFSETQ. V was clipped by 6 bases and J by 5 bases, with 17 bases between them. The full variable domain, its missing parts supplied by reference TRBV5-1 and TRBJ1-2, is KAGVTQTPRYLIKTRGQQVTLSCSPISGHRSVSWYQQTPGQGLQFLFEYFSETQRNKGNFPGRFSGRQFSNSRSEMNVSTLELGDSALYLCASTSGPGEYGYTFGSGTRLTVV.